A single sample gave rise to the 32 T cell receptor beta chains below, sequenced in a study of blood T cell repertoires in COVID-19. Data came from immunoSEQ multiplex PCR; TCRdb stores just in-frame clones and leaves some out. The top ten hold 8% to 11% of the sample, which has 120,000 to 150,000 clones, roughly 88% seen once. Source material: peripheral blood. The receptors derive from a man aged 55-75 years with active or convalescent COVID-19.

The V and J genes are TRBV7-8 and TRBJ2-1; 10 bases line up with TRBD2. The CDR3 is 16 amino acids. CDR1 and CDR2 from the germline V gene are SGHVS and FQNEAQ. Trimming cost V 1 base and J 5 bases; bases outside gene matches: 5. CDR3 nucleotide sequence: TGTGCCAGCAGCTTAGTGCGTCTAGCGGGAGACAATGAGCAGTTCTTC. Its protein is CASSLVRLAGDNEQFF.

In regard to this clone: A read error may produce the germline difference seen at one junction end. The rearrangement joins TRBV7-7 to TRBJ2-5, with TRBD1 matching over 8 bases. Germline V gene data show CDR1 as SSHAT and CDR2 as FNYEAQ (reference sequence). The CDR3 contains 17 residues. This CDR3 reads CASSLNPQGVTQETQYF. In DNA form, the CDR3 reads TGTGCTAGCAGCCTAAACCCACAGGGGGTGACCCAAGAGACCCAGTACTTC. The full variable domain, completed using reference TRBV7-7 and TRBJ2-5, is GAGVSQSPRYKVTKRGQDVTLRCDPISSHATLYWYQQALGQGPEFLTYFNYEAQPDKSGLPSDRFSAERPEGSISTLTIQRTEQRDSAMYRCASSLNPQGVTQETQYFGPGTRLLVL.

V and J are TRBV28 and TRBJ1-5; 9 positions match TRBD1. From germline, CDR1 is MDHEN and CDR2 SYDVKM. This CDR3 is 15 amino acids long. With V trimmed by 6 bases and J by 2 bases, 5 bases remained unmatched. CDR3: CASRLGDRGNQPQHF. In DNA, the CDR3 is TGTGCCAGCAGGCTGGGGGACAGGGGCAATCAGCCCCAGCATTTT.

DNA of the CDR3: TGTGCCAGCAGCTTTTTCCCAGTGAACACTGAAGCTTTCTTT. It codes for CASSFFPVNTEAFF. The gene calls are TRBV5-5 and TRBJ1-1, with D hard to call. Trimming cost V 2 bases and J 0 bases, with 8 bases left between them. Germline values: CDR1 SGHKS, CDR2 YYEKEE (reference sequence). The CDR3 length is 14 residues.

This chain's CDR3 is CASTPSSAGAYEQYF. CDR3 nucleotides: TGTGCCAGCACCCCCTCCTCGGCAGGGGCCTACGAGCAGTACTTC. V and J are TRBV28 and TRBJ2-7; D is perhaps TRBD1 (6 bases). Trimming took off 7 bases at V and 2 bases at J, with 18 bases between the two ends. CDR1 MDHEN and CDR2 SYDVKM come from the germline V gene. The CDR3 covers 15 residues.

DNA for the CDR3: TGTGCCAGCAGCTCCTTAGCGGGCCCCTACAATGAGCAGTTCTTC. Translation gives CASSSLAGPYNEQFF. This chain connects TRBV7-2 to TRBJ2-1, with 7 bases lining up with TRBD2. CDR1 and CDR2 (germline): SGHTA, FQGNSA. After removal of 4 bases from V and 2 bases from J, the junction contained 5 bases not matched to a gene. The CDR3 spans 15 residues.

The V call is TRBV9, the J call TRBJ2-5; 7 bases line up with TRBD1. The V and J ends lost 5 bases and 5 bases, in that order; junction bases with no gene match: 12. Germline loops: CDR1 SGDLS, CDR2 YYNGEE. This CDR3 contains 15 residues. The CDR3 region is CASSRSQGGLETQYF. The CDR3 nucleotides read TGTGCCAGCAGTCGTAGCCAAGGGGGCTTGGAGACCCAGTACTTC.

The V and J genes are TRBV5-5 and TRBJ2-1; 10 bases are a match to TRBD2. The CDR3 totals 15 residues. Trimming took 4 bases from V and 4 from J; bases not matched to a gene: 5. CDR1 SGHKS and CDR2 YYEKEE come from the germline V gene (reference sequence). The CDR3 loop is CASSAGLAPYNEQFF. The CDR3, as DNA: TGTGCCAGCAGCGCGGGACTAGCGCCATACAATGAGCAGTTCTTC. The full variable domain, with the rest looked up from reference TRBV5-5 and TRBJ2-1, is DAGVTQSPTHLIKTRGQQVTLRCSPISGHKSVSWYQQVLGQGPQFIFQYYEKEERGRGNFPDRFSARQFPNYSSELNVNALLLGDSALYLCASSAGLAPYNEQFFGPGTRLTVL.

This clone was detected only once. The rearrangement uses TRBV7-3 and TRBJ2-1; possibly TRBD2 for D (6 bases). The germline V gene has CDR1 SGHTA and CDR2 FQGTGA. V lost 5 bases and J lost 7, with 21 bases in between. CDR3 length: 16 amino acids. CDR3 sequence (DNA): TGTGCCAGCAGCCTGATGGGGGGAGGAGGTCAGAATGAGCAGTTCTTC. Translating it yields CASSLMGGGGQNEQFF.

The chain recombines TRBV27 with TRBJ2-7; TRBD1 matches at 9 bases. This CDR3 comprises 13 residues. Germline loops: CDR1 MNHEY, CDR2 SMNVEV (reference sequence). V was pared by 7 bases and J by 4 bases, with 5 bases of the junction left unmatched. The CDR3 DNA reads as TGTGCCAGCAAGGGACAGGGCAATTACGAGCAGTACTTC. Protein sequence: CASKGQGNYEQYF.

This sequence joins TRBV14 and TRBJ2-2, with D unresolved. Germline V gene data show CDR1 as SGHDN and CDR2 as FVKESK. Trimming took 2 bases from V and 2 from J, leaving 9 bases between them. The CDR3 is 15 residues long. CDR3 bases: TGTGCCAGCAGCCAAATGAGACACAACACCGGGGAGCTGTTTTTT. Its protein is CASSQMRHNTGELFF.

The chain combines TRBV14 with TRBJ2-7; unclear D gene. Trimming shortened V by 4 bases and J by 3 bases, and 10 bases separated the two germline ends. The CDR3 sequence is 13 residues long. Germline CDR1 and CDR2: SGHDN and FVKESK. This chain's CDR3 is CASSPGSLYEQYF. The CDR3 DNA reads as TGTGCCAGCAGCCCCGGGTCCCTCTACGAGCAGTACTTC. The full variable domain, in which reference TRBV14 and TRBJ2-7 provide the parts outside the CDR3, is EAGVTQFPSHSVIEKGQTVTLRCDPISGHDNLYWYRRVMGKEIKFLLHFVKESKQDESGMPNNRFLAERTGGTYSTLKVQPAELEDSGVYFCASSPGSLYEQYFGPGTRLTVT.

J is TRBJ2-7 and V is TRBV3-1 (or the pseudogene TRBV3-2), with D tentatively TRBD1 (5 bases). This CDR3 is built from 13 residues. Germline loops: CDR1 LGHDT, CDR2 YNNKEL (reference sequence). Trimming took 4 bases from V and 10 from J, leaving 17 bases between them. The CDR3 spells CASSRQGGVDQYF. The CDR3 DNA reads as TGTGCCAGCAGCCGCCAGGGTGGGGTCGATCAGTACTTC.

The chain recombines TRBV4-2 with TRBJ2-1, with D tentatively TRBD2 (5 bases). The germline CDR1 and CDR2 sequences are LGHNA and YNFKEQ. The CDR3 spans 14 residues. With 0 bases removed from V and 9 bases from J, the gap between germline ends came to 12 bases. CDR3 in DNA: TGTGCCAGCAGCCAAGATTCTTACGAGGGTGAGCAGTTCTTC. It encodes CASSQDSYEGEQFF.

The genes are TRBV7-8 and TRBJ1-4; D gene uncertain. Trimming pared 4 bases from V and 0 bases from J, leaving 9 bases between. The CDR3 spans 15 residues. Per the germline V gene, CDR1 is SGHVS and CDR2 is FQNEAQ. The CDR3 sequence is CASSYYGATNEKLFF. CDR3 nucleotides: TGTGCCAGCAGCTACTACGGCGCAACTAATGAAAAACTGTTTTTT.

This clone has only one observation. The rearrangement uses TRBV7-3 and TRBJ2-7; TRBD1 agrees at 9 bases. The length of the CDR3 is 15 residues. The V gene's germline CDR1 is SGHTA and CDR2 FQGTGA. Germline trimming cut 5 bases from V and 4 bases from J; bases unmatched to any gene: 9. The CDR3 region has the DNA TGTGCCAGCAGCCCAGGACAGGGGAAGGGGTACGAGCAGTACTTC. Its protein is CASSPGQGKGYEQYF. The full variable domain, its missing parts supplied by reference TRBV7-3 and TRBJ2-7, is GAGVSQTPSNKVTEKGKYVELRCDPISGHTALYWYRQSLGQGPEFLIYFQGTGAADDSGLPNDRFFAVRPEGSVSTLKIQRTERGDSAVYLCASSPGQGKGYEQYFGPGTRLTVT.

The V gene is TRBV6-5, the J gene TRBJ2-2, with 11 bases aligning to TRBD2. With V trimmed by 6 bases and J by 5 bases, 2 bases remained unmatched. The germline CDR1 and CDR2 sequences are MNHEY and SVGAGI. CDR3 length equals 14 residues. The DNA for the CDR3 is TGTGCCAGCAGACTAGCGGGAGTGACCGGGGAGCTGTTTTTT. It encodes CASRLAGVTGELFF.

The V gene is TRBV9, the J gene TRBJ2-7; 9 bases are shared with TRBD1. With V trimmed by 4 bases and J by 2 bases, 7 bases remained unmatched. The V gene's germline CDR1 is SGDLS and CDR2 YYNGEE. This CDR3 spans 15 amino acids. The CDR3 loop is CASSFRTGETYEQYF. CDR3 coding DNA: TGTGCCAGCAGCTTCCGGACAGGGGAAACCTACGAGCAGTACTTC.

This clone has just one count. The J gene is TRBJ2-3, the V gene TRBV18, with D perhaps matching TRBD2 (6 bases). Germline V lookup: CDR1 KGHSH, CDR2 LQKENI. The CDR3 sequence is 13 residues long. The V and J ends lost 4 bases and 7 bases respectively, with 12 bases between them. As DNA, the CDR3 is TGTGCCAGCTCACAGGACTATCTGTATACGCAGTATTTT. Translation gives CASSQDYLYTQYF. Variable domain in full (rest from reference TRBV18 and TRBJ2-3): NAGVMQNPRHLVRRRGQEARLRCSPMKGHSHVYWYRQLPEEGLKFMVYLQKENIIDESGMPKERFSAEFPKEGPSILRIQQVVRGDSAAYFCASSQDYLYTQYFGPGTRLTVL.

Points on this clone: Other DNA variants within this sample encode the same CDR3. The rearrangement uses TRBV6-5 and TRBJ1-5; D unclear. The CDR3 is made up of 13 amino acids. Germline loops: CDR1 MNHEY, CDR2 SVGAGI. Trimming removed 6 bases at V and 0 bases at J, with 6 bases between. The DNA of the CDR3 is TGTGCCAGCAGGTTATATAGCAATCAGCCCCAGCATTTT. Its protein product is CASRLYSNQPQHF.

V and J are TRBV28 and TRBJ2-6; TRBD1 might be the D (6 bases). CDR1 and CDR2 from the germline V gene are MDHEN and SYDVKM. The CDR3 is made up of 15 amino acids. Trimming stripped 4 bases from V and 4 bases from J, with 11 bases between. CDR3 region: CASSSHQGGANVLTF. In DNA form, the CDR3 reads TGTGCCAGCAGTTCACACCAGGGGGGGGCCAACGTCCTGACTTTC.

This clone was detected only a few times. The chain joins TRBV7-3 to TRBJ1-2; 7 nucleotides agree with TRBD1. Trimming at V came to 5 bases and at J to 2 bases, leaving 2 bases not matched to a gene. From germline, CDR1 is SGHTA and CDR2 FQGTGA. The CDR3 extends over 13 amino acids. The CDR3, as DNA: TGTGCCAGCAGCCCGGGACAGAACTATGGCTACACCTTC. It encodes CASSPGQNYGYTF.

The chain has TRBV6-5 and TRBJ2-1; 7 bases are a match to TRBD1. CDR3 length: 13 amino acids. Germline trimming cut 8 bases from V and 6 bases from J; bases unmatched to any gene: 7. From germline, CDR1 is MNHEY and CDR2 SVGAGI. The CDR3 region has the DNA TGTGCCAGCTATAACAGGGGTTTCAATGAGCAGTTCTTC. This gives the protein CASYNRGFNEQFF.

In DNA form, the CDR3 reads TGTGCCACCAGCAGAGATCGGGAGGTCTACAATGAGCAGTTCTTC. Translating gives CATSRDREVYNEQFF. The chain couples TRBV15 to TRBJ2-1, with 7 nucleotides matching TRBD2. The CDR3 length is 15 residues. Trimming cost V 0 bases and J 3 bases; bases outside gene matches: 2. Germline-derived CDR1 and CDR2 are LNHNV and YYDKDF (reference sequence).

V usage is TRBV6-5 and J usage is TRBJ2-5; a weak D match, TRBD2 (6 bases). This CDR3 region has 13 residues. V was trimmed by 3 bases and J by 5 bases, leaving 10 bases between them. The germline CDR1 and CDR2 sequences are MNHEY and SVGAGI. The CDR3 DNA sequence: TGTGCCAGCAGTTATGGGGGGAGTGAGACCCAGTACTTC. Its protein is CASSYGGSETQYF.

The rearrangement links TRBV3-1 (or the pseudogene TRBV3-2) to TRBJ1-2, with D tentatively TRBD1 (6 bases). Germline loops: CDR1 LGHDT, CDR2 YNNKEL (reference sequence). Trimming stripped 4 bases from V and 4 bases from J, with 16 bases between. The CDR3 contains 15 residues. CDR3 bases: TGTGCCAGCAGCCCTAGGGGGGGACGAGCCTATGGCTACACCTTC. The encoded protein is CASSPRGGRAYGYTF.

This chain connects TRBV5-4 to TRBJ2-7; the match to TRBD2 covers 9 bases. Unmatched junction bases numbered 2, after V lost 3 bases and J lost 4 bases. There are 13 residues in the CDR3. CDR1 SGHNT and CDR2 YYREEE come from the germline V gene (reference sequence). CDR3 region: CASSSLAGYEQYF. CDR3 DNA sequence: TGTGCCAGCAGCTCACTAGCGGGTTACGAGCAGTACTTC. Looking up the rest from reference TRBV5-4 and TRBJ2-7 gives the full variable domain: ETGVTQSPTHLIKTRGQQVTLRCSSQSGHNTVSWYQQALGQGPQFIFQYYREEENGRGNFPPRFSGLQFPNYSSELNVNALELDDSALYLCASSSLAGYEQYFGPGTRLTVT.

This rearrangement joins TRBV2 to TRBJ1-1; D is uncertain. Trimming stripped 11 bases from V and 3 bases from J, with 16 bases between. The germline V gene encodes CDR1 SNHLY and CDR2 FYNNEI. The CDR3 runs 13 residues. This chain's CDR3 is CAALSAGDTEAFF. CDR3 DNA sequence: TGTGCCGCGCTGAGCGCGGGAGACACTGAAGCTTTCTTT. Variable domain in full (rest from reference TRBV2 and TRBJ1-1): EPEVTQTPSHQVTQMGQEVILRCVPISNHLYFYWYRQILGQKVEFLVSFYNNEISEKSEIFDDQFSVERPDGSNFTLKIRSTKLEDSAMYFCAALSAGDTEAFFGQGTRLTVV.

Note on this clone: Other DNA sequences in the same sample also yield this CDR3. V usage is TRBV27 and J usage is TRBJ1-2; TRBD1 might be the D (6 bases). V was pared by 5 bases and J by 0 bases, with 10 bases between. CDR3 size: 14 residues. From germline, CDR1 is MNHEY and CDR2 SMNVEV (reference sequence). CDR3 sequence (DNA): TGTGCCAGCAGTATACAGGGAGCTAACTATGGCTACACCTTC. Its protein product is CASSIQGANYGYTF.

The rearrangement joins TRBV9 to TRBJ2-2; a possible D gene is TRBD2 (6 bases). The CDR3 extends over 13 amino acids. Germline CDR1 is SGDLS and CDR2 is YYNGEE. Trimming removed 3 bases from V and 7 bases from J, with 10 bases in between. The DNA for the CDR3 is TGTGCCAGCAGCGCTGGGGGGATCGGGGAGCTGTTTTTT. Its translation is CASSAGGIGELFF.

The rearrangement uses TRBV19 and TRBJ2-7; perhaps TRBD2 as D (5 bases). The germline V gene encodes CDR1 LNHDA and CDR2 SQIVND (reference sequence). The V and J ends lost 5 bases and 6 bases respectively, with 11 bases between them. The CDR3 has 12 residues. The CDR3 loop is CASSVAGSEQYF. The CDR3 DNA is TGTGCCAGTAGTGTCGCGGGCTCCGAGCAGTACTTC.

The rearrangement uses TRBV5-1 and TRBJ2-1; D is perhaps TRBD1 (6 bases). CDR1 is SGHRS, CDR2 YFSETQ, per germline. There are 14 residues in the CDR3. Trimming took off 1 base at V and 8 bases at J, with 13 bases between the two ends. CDR3 in amino acids: CASSLRDRLDEQFF. In DNA, the CDR3 is TGCGCCAGCAGCTTGAGAGACAGGCTTGATGAGCAGTTCTTC.